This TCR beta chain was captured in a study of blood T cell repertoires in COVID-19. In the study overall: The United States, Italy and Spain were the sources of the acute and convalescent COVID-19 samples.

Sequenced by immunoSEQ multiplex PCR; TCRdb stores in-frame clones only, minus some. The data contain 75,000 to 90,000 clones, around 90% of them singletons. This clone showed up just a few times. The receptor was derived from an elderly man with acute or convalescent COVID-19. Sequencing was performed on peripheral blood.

This chain's CDR3 is CASSEWLEGRDYGYTF. As DNA, the CDR3 is TGTGCCAGCAGTGAATGGCTGGAGGGCCGGGACTATGGCTACACCTTC. The rearrangement links TRBV25-1 to TRBJ1-2; D is unresolved. Trimming removed 1 base at V and 3 bases at J, with 15 bases between. The germline V gene encodes CDR1 MGHDK and CDR2 SYGVNS. This CDR3 has 16 amino acids.